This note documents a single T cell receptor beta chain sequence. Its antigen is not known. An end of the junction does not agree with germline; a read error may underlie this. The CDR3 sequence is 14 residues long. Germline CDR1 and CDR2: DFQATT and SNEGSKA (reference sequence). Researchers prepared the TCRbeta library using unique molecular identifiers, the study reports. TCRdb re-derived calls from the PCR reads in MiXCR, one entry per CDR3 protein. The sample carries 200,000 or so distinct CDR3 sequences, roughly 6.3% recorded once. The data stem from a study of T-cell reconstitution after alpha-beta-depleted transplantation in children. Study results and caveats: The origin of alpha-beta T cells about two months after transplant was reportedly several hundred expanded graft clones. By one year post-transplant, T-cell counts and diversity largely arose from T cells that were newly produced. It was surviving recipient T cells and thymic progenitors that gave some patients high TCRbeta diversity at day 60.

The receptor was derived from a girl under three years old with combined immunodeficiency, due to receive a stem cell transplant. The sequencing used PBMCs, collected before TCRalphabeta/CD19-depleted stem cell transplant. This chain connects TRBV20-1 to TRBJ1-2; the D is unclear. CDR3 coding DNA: TGCTGTGCTAGAGATCGAGGGAGCTCCTATGGCTACACCTTC. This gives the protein CCARDRGSSYGYTF.